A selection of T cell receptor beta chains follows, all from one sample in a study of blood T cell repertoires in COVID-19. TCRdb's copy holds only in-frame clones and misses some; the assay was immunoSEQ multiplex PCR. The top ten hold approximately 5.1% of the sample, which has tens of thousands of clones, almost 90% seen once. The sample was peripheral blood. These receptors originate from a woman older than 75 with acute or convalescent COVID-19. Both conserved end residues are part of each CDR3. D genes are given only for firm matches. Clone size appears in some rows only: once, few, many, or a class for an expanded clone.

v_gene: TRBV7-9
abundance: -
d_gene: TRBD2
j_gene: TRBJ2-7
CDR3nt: TGTGCCAGCAGCCCGGGACTAGCGCCCAGTCTGGAGCAGTACTTC
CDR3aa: CASSPGLAPSLEQYF

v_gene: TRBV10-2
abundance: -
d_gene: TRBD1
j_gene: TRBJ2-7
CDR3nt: TGCGCCGCCGGTTCAGGGGGCGAGCAGTACTTC
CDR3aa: CAAGSGGEQYF

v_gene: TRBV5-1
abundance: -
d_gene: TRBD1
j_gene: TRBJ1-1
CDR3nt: TGCGCCAGCAGCGCCTACAGGGGGCGCCCCACTGAAGCTTTCTTT
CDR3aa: CASSAYRGRPTEAFF

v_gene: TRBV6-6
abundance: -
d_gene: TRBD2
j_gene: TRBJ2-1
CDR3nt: TGTGCCAGCAGTTACTCTCTAGCGGGAGCCAATGAGCAGTTCTTC
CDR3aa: CASSYSLAGANEQFF

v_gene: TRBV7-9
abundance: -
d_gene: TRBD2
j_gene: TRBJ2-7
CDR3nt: TGTGCCAGCAGCTCCAGTGCGGCGGGGGGGAAGAGGAGCTACGAGCAGTACTTC
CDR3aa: CASSSSAAGGKRSYEQYF

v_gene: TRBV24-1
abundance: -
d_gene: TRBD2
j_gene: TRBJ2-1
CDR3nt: TGTGCCACCAGTGATCCTCACGGGGGGATCCCTTACAATGAGCAGTTCTTC
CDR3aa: CATSDPHGGIPYNEQFF

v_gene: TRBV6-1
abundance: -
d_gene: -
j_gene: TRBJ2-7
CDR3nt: TGTGCCAGCAGTGAAGCGTACAGCTACGAGCAGTACTTC
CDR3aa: CASSEAYSYEQYF

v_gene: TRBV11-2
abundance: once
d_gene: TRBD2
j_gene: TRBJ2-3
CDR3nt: TGTGCCAGCAGCTTAGACCCTAGCGGGGTGGGTTCAGATACGCAGTATTTT
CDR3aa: CASSLDPSGVGSDTQYF

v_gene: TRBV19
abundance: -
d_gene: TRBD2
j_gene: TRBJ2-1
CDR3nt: TGTGCCAGTAGTACCCTCCCAGCGGGGACCAATGAGCAGTTCTTC
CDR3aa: CASSTLPAGTNEQFF

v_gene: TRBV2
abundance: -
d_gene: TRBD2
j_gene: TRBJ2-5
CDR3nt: TGTGCCAGCACCCCGGGACTAGCCCCCGAGACCCAGTACTTC
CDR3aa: CASTPGLAPETQYF

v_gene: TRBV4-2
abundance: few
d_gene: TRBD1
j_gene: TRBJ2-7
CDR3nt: TGTGCCAGCAGCCGCTCGCGGACAGGGGAGCAGTACTTC
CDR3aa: CASSRSRTGEQYF

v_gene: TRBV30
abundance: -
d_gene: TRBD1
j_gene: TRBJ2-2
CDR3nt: TGTGCCTGGAGTGGCAGGGGGCGTTCGAACACCGGGGAGCTGTTTTTT
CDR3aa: CAWSGRGRSNTGELFF

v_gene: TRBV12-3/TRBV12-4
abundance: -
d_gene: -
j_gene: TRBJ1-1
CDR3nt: TGTGCCAGCAGTCTCGGACAGCGCACTGAAGCTTTCTTT
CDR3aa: CASSLGQRTEAFF

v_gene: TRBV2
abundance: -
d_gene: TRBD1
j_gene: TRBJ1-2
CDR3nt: TGTGCCAGCACCTACGGACAGGTTCAGAATAACTATGGCTACACCTTC
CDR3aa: CASTYGQVQNNYGYTF

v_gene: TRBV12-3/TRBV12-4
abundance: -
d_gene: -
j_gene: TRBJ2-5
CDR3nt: TGTGCCAGCAGTTTCGGTCAGAGGGAGACCCAGTACTTC
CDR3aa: CASSFGQRETQYF

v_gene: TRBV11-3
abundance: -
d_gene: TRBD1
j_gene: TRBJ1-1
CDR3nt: TGTGCCAGCAGCTCCGGACAGGGGGGTGAAGCTTTCTTT
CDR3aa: CASSSGQGGEAFF

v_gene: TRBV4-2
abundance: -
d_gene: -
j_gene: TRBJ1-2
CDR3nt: TGTGCCAGCAGCCAAGACGGTAACTATGGCTACACCTTC
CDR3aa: CASSQDGNYGYTF

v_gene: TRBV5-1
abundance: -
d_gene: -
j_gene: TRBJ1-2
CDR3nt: TGCGCCAGCAGCTTGCCTGACTACTATGGCTACACCTTC
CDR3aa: CASSLPDYYGYTF

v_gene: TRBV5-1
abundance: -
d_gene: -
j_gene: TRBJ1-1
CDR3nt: TGCGCCAGCCTTGCCGGGACACCGAACACTGAAGCTTTCTTT
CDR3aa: CASLAGTPNTEAFF

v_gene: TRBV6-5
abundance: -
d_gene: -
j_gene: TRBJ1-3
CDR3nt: TGTGCCAGCAGTTACAGTGAGGTCTCTGGAAACACCATATATTTT
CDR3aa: CASSYSEVSGNTIYF

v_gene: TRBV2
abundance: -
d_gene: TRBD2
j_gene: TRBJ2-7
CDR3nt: TGTGCCAGCAGAGCGGGACCCTCAGTGGAGCAGTACTTC
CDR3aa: CASRAGPSVEQYF

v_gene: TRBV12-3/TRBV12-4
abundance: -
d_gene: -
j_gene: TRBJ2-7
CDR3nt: TGTGCCAGCAGTCTCCAACTAGTTTTCGAGCAGTACTTC
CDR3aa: CASSLQLVFEQYF

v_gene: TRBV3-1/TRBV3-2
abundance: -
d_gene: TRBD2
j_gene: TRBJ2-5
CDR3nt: TGTGCCAGCAGCCAAGGACTAGCGGGGGGAAATGGGGAGACCCAGTACTTC
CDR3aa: CASSQGLAGGNGETQYF

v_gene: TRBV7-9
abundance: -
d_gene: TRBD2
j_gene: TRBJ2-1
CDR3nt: TGTGCCAGCAGCTCGAGCGGGGGAGTATACAATGAGCAGTTCTTC
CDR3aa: CASSSSGGVYNEQFF

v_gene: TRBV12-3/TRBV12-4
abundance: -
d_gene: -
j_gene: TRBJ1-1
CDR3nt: TGTGCCAGCAGCCCTGCTCGGGGCACTGAAGCTTTCTTT
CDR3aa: CASSPARGTEAFF

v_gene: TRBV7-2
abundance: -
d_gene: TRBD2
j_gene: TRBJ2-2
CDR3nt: TGTGCCAGCAGCCCGGTAGCGGGAACAACCGGGGAGCTGTTTTTT
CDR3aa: CASSPVAGTTGELFF